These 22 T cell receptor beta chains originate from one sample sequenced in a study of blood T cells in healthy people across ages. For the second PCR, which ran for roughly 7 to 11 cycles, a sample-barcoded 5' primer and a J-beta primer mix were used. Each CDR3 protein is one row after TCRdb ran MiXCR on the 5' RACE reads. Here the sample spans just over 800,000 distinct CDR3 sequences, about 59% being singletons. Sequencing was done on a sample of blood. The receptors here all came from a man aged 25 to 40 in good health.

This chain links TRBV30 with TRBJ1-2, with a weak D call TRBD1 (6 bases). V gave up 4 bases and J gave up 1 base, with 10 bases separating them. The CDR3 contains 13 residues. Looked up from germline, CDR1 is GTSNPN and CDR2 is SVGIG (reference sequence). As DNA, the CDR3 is TGTGCCTGGACGCAGGGGAGTAACTATGGCTACACCTTC. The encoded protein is CAWTQGSNYGYTF.

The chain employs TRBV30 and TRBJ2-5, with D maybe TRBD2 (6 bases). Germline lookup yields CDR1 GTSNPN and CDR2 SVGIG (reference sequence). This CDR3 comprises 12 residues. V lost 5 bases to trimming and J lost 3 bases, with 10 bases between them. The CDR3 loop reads CAWSPGEETQYF. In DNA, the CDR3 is TGTGCCTGGTCTCCGGGGGAAGAGACCCAGTACTTC.

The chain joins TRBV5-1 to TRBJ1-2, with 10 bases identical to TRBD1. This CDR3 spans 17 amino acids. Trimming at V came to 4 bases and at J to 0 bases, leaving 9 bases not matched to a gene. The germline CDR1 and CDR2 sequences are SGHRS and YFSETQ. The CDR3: CASSGTGTGATNYGYTF. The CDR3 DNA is TGCGCCAGCAGCGGAACCGGGACAGGGGCAACTAACTATGGCTACACCTTC.

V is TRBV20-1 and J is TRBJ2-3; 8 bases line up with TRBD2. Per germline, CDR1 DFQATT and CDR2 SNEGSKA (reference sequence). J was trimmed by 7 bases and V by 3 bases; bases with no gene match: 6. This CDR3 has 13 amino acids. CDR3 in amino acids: CSASRSGAHTQYF. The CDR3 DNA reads TGCAGTGCTAGCCGTAGCGGGGCACATACGCAGTATTTT.

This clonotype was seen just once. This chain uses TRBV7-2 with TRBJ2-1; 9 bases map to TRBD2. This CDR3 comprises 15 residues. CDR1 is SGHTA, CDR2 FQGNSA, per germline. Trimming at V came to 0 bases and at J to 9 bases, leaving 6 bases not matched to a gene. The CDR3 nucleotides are TGTGCCAGCAGCTTAGCGCGGGGGGGGCGTGTTGAGCAGTTCTTC. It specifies CASSLARGGRVEQFF.

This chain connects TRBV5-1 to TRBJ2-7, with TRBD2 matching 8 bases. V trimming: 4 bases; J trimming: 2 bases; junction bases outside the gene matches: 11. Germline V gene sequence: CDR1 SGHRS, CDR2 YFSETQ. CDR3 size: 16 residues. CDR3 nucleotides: TGCGCCAGCAGCCCCGCAACTAGCGGACTCCCCTACGAGCAGTACTTC. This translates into CASSPATSGLPYEQYF.

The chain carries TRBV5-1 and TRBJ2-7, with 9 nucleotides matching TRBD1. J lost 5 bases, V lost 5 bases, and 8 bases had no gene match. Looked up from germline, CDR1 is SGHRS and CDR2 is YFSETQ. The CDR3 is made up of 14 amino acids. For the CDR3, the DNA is TGCGCCAGCAGACCAGGACAGGGGAAGGACGAGCAGTACTTC. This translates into CASRPGQGKDEQYF.

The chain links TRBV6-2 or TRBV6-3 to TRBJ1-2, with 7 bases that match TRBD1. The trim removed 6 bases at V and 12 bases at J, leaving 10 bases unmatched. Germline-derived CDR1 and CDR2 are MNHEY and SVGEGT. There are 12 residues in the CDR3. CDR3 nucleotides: TGTGCCAGCAGAAGATTGGGACAGCCGAACACCTTC. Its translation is CASRRLGQPNTF.

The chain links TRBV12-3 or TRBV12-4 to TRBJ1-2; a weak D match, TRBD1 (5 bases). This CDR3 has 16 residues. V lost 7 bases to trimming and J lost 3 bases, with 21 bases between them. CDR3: CASTWGGSRRDYGYTF. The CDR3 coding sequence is TGTGCCAGCACCTGGGGGGGATCACGGCGGGACTATGGCTACACCTTC.

The CDR3 protein is CASSEPNYGYTF. In DNA form, the CDR3 reads TGTGCCAGCAGCGAACCTAACTATGGCTACACCTTC. This rearrangement joins TRBV9 to TRBJ1-2; no clear D. The ends were cut back, 3 bases at V and 0 bases at J, with 3 bases in the middle. The CDR3 sequence is 12 residues long. Germline V CDR1 and CDR2: SGDLS, YYNGEE.

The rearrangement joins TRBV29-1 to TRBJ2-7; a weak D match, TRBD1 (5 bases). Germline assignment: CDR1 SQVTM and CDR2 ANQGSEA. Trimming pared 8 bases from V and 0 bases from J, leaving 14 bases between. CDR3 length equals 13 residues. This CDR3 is CSIRVRSSYEQYF. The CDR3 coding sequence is TGCAGCATCAGGGTCCGAAGCTCCTACGAGCAGTACTTC.

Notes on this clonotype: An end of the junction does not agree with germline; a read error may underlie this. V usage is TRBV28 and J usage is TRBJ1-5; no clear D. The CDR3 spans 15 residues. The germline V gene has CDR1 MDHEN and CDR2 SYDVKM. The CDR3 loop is CASTLDSHSNLPQHF. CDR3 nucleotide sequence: TGTGCCAGCACTTTAGACTCTCATAGCAATCTGCCCCAGCATTTT.

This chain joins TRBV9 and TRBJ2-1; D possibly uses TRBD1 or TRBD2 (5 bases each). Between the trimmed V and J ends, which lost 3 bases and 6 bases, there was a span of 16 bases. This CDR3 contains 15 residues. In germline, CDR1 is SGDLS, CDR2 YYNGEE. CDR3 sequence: CASSAGPAMLNEQFF. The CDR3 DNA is TGTGCCAGCAGCGCGGGACCAGCGATGCTCAATGAGCAGTTCTTC.

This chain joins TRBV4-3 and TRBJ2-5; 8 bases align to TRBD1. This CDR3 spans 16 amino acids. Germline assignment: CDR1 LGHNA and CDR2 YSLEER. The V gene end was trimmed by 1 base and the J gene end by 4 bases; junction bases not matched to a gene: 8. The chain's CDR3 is CASSQGAGTGPETQYF. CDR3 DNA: TGCGCCAGCAGCCAAGGGGCCGGGACAGGCCCAGAGACCCAGTACTTC.

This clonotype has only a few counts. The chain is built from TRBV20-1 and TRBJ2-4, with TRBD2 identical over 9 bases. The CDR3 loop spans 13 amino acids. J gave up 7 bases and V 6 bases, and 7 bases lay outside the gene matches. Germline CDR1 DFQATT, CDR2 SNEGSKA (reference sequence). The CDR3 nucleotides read TGCAGTGCCGATTTGGCGGGAGGGAACATTCAGTACTTC. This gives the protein CSADLAGGNIQYF.

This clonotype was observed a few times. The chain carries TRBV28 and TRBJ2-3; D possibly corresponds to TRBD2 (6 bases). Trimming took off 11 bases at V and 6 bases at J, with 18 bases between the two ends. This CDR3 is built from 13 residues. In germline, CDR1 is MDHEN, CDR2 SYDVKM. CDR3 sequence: CASLGGSADTQYF. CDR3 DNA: TGTGCCTCCCTAGGAGGGTCTGCGGATACGCAGTATTTT.

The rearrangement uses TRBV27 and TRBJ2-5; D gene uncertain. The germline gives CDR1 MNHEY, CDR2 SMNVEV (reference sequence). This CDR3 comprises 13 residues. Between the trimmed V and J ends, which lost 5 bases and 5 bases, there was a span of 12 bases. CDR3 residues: CASSTPPGETQYF. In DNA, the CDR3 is TGTGCCAGCAGTACACCCCCTGGGGAGACCCAGTACTTC.

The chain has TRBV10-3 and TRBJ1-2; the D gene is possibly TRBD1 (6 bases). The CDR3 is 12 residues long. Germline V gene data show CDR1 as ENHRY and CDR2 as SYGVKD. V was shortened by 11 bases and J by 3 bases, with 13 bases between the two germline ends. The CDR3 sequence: CAAGAWDYGYTF. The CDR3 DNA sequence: TGTGCCGCGGGGGCTTGGGACTATGGCTACACCTTC.

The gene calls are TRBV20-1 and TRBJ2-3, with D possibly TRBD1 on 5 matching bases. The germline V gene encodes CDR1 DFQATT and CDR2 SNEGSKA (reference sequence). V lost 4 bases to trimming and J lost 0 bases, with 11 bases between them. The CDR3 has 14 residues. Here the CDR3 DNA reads TGCAGTGCTACGAGGACACTTAGCACAGATACGCAGTATTTT. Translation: CSATRTLSTDTQYF.

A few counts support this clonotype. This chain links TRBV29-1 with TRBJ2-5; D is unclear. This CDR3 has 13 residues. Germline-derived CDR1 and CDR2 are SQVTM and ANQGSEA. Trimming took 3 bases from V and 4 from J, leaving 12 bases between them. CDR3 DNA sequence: TGCAGCGTTGAGGCAGGTCGCGGAGAGACCCAGTACTTC. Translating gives CSVEAGRGETQYF.

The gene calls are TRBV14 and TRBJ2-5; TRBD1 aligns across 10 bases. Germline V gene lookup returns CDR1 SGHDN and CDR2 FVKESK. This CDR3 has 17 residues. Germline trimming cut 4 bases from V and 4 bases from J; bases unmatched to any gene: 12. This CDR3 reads CASSLVPGQGLGETQYF. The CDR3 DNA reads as TGTGCCAGCAGCCTCGTCCCGGGACAGGGGTTAGGAGAGACCCAGTACTTC.

CDR3 bases: TGTGCCAGCAGTGAAGAGGTCAGGGGCAACACTGAAGCTTTCTTT. Protein sequence: CASSEEVRGNTEAFF. The V gene is TRBV6-1, the J gene TRBJ1-1, with TRBD1 as a possible D gene (6 bases). The CDR3 covers 15 residues. The germline V gene has CDR1 MNHNS and CDR2 SASEGT. V was pared by 1 base and J by 2 bases, with 11 bases between.